This TCR beta chain is drawn from a study of CD8 T cells in ankylosing spondylitis. Germline values: CDR1 SQVTM, CDR2 ANQGSEA. This CDR3 has 13 residues. Trimming removed 5 bases at V and 0 bases at J, with 11 bases between. General study results and limits: Relatively rare in peripheral blood, disease-linked clones were also CD8+. Enrichment of disease-linked clones was reportedly significant in matched ankylosing spondylitis synovial fluid. There was a TCR beta motif, made of eight highly homologous variants, that appeared characteristic of ankylosing spondylitis blood.

By quantitative 5'-RACE with molecular barcodes, the TCR beta libraries were made. MiXCR, run by TCRdb on the 5' RACE reads, gives a single entry per CDR3 protein. Here the sample spans about 350,000 distinct CDR3 sequences, approximately 22% being singletons. As concerns this clonotype: The antigen is undetermined.

Sequenced: blood, either unsorted or a sorted T cell fraction (not recorded which). This TCR was sampled from a male donor with ankylosing spondylitis or in good health (not recorded which). This chain uses TRBV29-1 with TRBJ2-7; D unresolved. The chain's CDR3 is CSVCMESSYEQYF. The CDR3, as DNA: TGCAGCGTTTGTATGGAAAGCTCCTACGAGCAGTACTTC.